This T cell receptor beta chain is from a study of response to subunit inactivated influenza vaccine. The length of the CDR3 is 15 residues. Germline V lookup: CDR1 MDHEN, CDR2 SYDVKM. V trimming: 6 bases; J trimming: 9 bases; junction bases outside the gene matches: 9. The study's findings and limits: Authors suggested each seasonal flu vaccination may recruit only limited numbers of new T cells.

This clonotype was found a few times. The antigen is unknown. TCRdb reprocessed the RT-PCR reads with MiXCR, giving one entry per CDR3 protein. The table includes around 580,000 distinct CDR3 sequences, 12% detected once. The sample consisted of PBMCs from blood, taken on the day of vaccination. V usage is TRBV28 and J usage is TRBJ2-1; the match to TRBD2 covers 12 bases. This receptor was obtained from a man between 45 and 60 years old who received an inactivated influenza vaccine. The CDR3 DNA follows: TGTGCCAGCAGGATTACTAGCGGGAGGCTCATTGAGCAGTTCTTC. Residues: CASRITSGRLIEQFF.